The rows below give T cell receptor beta chains drawn from one sample of a study of T cells in Graves' hyperthyroidism and ophthalmopathy. TCRdb re-called the multiplex PCR reads with MiXCR, one entry per CDR3 protein. The sample shows approximately 720,000 distinct CDR3 sequences, approximately 19% of them seen only once. Sequences were obtained from blood. These receptors all come from a woman between 50 and 59 years old with Graves' hyperthyroidism that later progressed to Graves' ophthalmopathy. The conserved cysteine and the conserved F or W are not part of the CDR3 here. Rows may omit the clone size; those that give it use once, few, many or a size class.

len	v_gene	abundance	j_gene	CDR3aa
14	TRBV3-1	many	TRBJ2-1	ASSQDLGGGHNEQF
11	TRBV10-1	few	TRBJ1-6	ASSEIRDSPLH
10	TRBV6-5	-	TRBJ1-2	ASSSSGSRYT
13	TRBV12-3/TRBV12-4	many	TRBJ1-4	ASSRQRTTNEKLF
12	TRBV14	few	TRBJ1-4	ASSPAGGGEKLF
14	TRBV12-3/TRBV12-4	many	TRBJ2-1	ASSASPSGGANEQF
15	TRBV12-3/TRBV12-4	-	TRBJ2-1	ASSRWAGGGRGNEQF
12	TRBV5-1	many	TRBJ1-4	ASSWGQAGEKLF
10	TRBV20-1	few	TRBJ1-6	SGGGGNSPLH
11	TRBV19	few	TRBJ1-1	ASGGDRRTEAF
14	TRBV6-1	many	TRBJ2-7	ASSEAIAGGMYEQY
10	TRBV9	few	TRBJ1-6	ASSVDGEPLH
14	TRBV7-9	-	TRBJ2-3	ASSFSGTDGTDTQY
11	TRBV7-3	-	TRBJ2-3	ASSPGPGDTQY
14	TRBV3-1	many	TRBJ1-1	ASSRPTGHLNTEAF
14	TRBV19	-	TRBJ1-1	ASRTDSGIPNTEAF
11	TRBV7-9	many	TRBJ2-3	ASSKDNTDTQY
13	TRBV10-3	few	TRBJ1-1	AISDGSTENTEAF
12	TRBV10-2	many	TRBJ1-5	ASRDRAVNQPQH
12	TRBV6-5	few	TRBJ1-4	ASSYAEGNEKLF
18	TRBV5-1	many	TRBJ2-1	ASSLERGGTSGGAINEQF
15	TRBV7-2	-	TRBJ1-5	ASSLDSGRLGNQPQH
13	TRBV12-3/TRBV12-4	-	TRBJ1-5	ASRPGTDSNQPQH
12	TRBV11-2	many	TRBJ2-1	ASSWGLAGNEQF
15	TRBV6-1	-	TRBJ2-3	ASSATRAGGFGDTQY
13	TRBV20-1	few	TRBJ2-3	SAVLAGGPPDTQY
17	TRBV27	few	TRBJ1-6	ASSLSAGAGISYNSPLH
14	TRBV5-1	few	TRBJ2-3	ASSLESGGVTDTQY
14	TRBV10-3	-	TRBJ1-2	AISESYLVANYGYT
12	TRBV7-9	many	TRBJ1-1	ASSLERWNTEAF
14	TRBV12-3/TRBV12-4	many	TRBJ2-1	ASSPRLAALLGEQF
14	TRBV7-9	few	TRBJ1-2	ASSLSGQSYLYGYT
16	TRBV12-3/TRBV12-4	many	TRBJ2-5	ASTPTSVAGGRGETQY
10	TRBV9	-	TRBJ2-7	ASSAGREEQY
13	TRBV5-1	-	TRBJ2-2	ASSFIQGNTGELF
16	TRBV6-1	few	TRBJ2-3	ASSPGTSGGGGTDTQY